Presented here are 4 T cell receptor beta chains from one specimen sequenced in a study of cytomegalovirus exposure and HLA in healthy donors. PCR involved 60 Vbeta and 13 Jbeta primers. TCRdb keeps only in-frame clones here, not all; method: immunoSEQ multiplex PCR. The table shows about 160,000 clones, with around 76% occurring only once. Material: PBMCs. Receptors were obtained from a man between 35 and 55 years old in good health and CMV-seropositive.

The chain joins TRBV6-5 to TRBJ1-3; D is perhaps TRBD1 (5 bases). The CDR3 is 15 amino acids. The germline V and J ends were trimmed by 7 bases and 0 bases, with 13 bases remaining between them. CDR1 is MNHEY, CDR2 SVGAGI, per germline. The CDR3 bases are TGTGCCAGCACCACCCCTGACAGCTCTGGAAACACCATATATTTT. Translating gives CASTTPDSSGNTIYF.

The chain links TRBV19 to TRBJ1-2; 7 positions match TRBD1. Looked up from germline, CDR1 is LNHDA and CDR2 is SQIVND (reference sequence). V gave up 7 bases and J gave up 3 bases; unmatched junction bases: 8. The CDR3 totals 14 residues. The chain's CDR3 is CASTVRGRDYGYTF. Here the CDR3 DNA reads TGTGCCAGTACGGTTAGGGGGCGCGACTATGGCTACACCTTC.

This CDR3 is CASSLAVAGNYGYTF. The CDR3 region has the DNA TGCGCCAGCAGCTTGGCCGTGGCGGGAAACTATGGCTACACCTTC. This sequence joins TRBV5-1 and TRBJ1-2; D call uncertain. With 0 bases removed from V and 2 bases from J, the gap between germline ends came to 11 bases. CDR3 length: 15 amino acids. Germline CDR1 reads SGHRS; CDR2 reads YFSETQ.

This chain uses TRBV28 with TRBJ2-3, with a tentative D call TRBD2 (5 bases). V lost 10 bases to trimming and J lost 6 bases, with 17 bases between them. Germline values: CDR1 MDHEN, CDR2 SYDVKM. CDR3 length: 13 amino acids. CDR3 amino acids: CATTPGKPDTQYF. CDR3 sequence (DNA): TGTGCCACCACCCCGGGGAAGCCGGATACGCAGTATTTT.